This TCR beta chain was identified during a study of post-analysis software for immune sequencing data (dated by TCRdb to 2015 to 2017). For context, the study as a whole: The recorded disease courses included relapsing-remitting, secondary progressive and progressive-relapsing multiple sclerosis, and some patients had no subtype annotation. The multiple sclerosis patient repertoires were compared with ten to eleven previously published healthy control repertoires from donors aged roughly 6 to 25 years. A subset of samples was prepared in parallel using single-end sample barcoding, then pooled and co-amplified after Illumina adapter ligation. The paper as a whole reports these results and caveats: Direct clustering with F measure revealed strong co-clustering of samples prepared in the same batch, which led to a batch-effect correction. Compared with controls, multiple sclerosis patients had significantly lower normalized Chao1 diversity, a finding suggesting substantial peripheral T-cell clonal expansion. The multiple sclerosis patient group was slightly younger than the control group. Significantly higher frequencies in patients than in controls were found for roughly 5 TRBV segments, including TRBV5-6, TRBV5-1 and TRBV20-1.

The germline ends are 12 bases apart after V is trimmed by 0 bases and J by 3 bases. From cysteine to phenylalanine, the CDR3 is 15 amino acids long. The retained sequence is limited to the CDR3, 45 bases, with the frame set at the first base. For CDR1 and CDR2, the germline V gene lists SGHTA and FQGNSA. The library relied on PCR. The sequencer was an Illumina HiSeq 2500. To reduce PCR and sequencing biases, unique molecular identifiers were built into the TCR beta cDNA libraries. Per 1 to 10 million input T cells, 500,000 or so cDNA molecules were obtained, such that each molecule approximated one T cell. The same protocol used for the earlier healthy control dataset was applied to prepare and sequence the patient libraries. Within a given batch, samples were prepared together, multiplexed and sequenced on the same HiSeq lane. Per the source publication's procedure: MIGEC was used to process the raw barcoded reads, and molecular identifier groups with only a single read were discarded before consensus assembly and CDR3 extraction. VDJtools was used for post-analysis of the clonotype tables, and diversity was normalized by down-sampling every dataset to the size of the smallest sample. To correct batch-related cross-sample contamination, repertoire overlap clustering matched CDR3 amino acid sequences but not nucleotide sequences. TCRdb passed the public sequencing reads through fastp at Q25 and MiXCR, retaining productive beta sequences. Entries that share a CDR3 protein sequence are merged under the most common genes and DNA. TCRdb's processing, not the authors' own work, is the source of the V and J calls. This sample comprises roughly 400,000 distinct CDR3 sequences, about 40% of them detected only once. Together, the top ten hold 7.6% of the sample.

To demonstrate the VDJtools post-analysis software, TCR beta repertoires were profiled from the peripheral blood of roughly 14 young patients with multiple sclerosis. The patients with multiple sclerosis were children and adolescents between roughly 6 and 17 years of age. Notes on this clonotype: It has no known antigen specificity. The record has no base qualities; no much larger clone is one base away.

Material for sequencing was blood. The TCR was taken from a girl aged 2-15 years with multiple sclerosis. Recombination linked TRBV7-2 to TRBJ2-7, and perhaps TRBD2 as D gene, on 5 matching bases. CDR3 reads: CASSLALTGFYEQYF. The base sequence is TGTGCCAGCAGCTTAGCGCTAACGGGGTTCTACGAGCAGTACTTC.